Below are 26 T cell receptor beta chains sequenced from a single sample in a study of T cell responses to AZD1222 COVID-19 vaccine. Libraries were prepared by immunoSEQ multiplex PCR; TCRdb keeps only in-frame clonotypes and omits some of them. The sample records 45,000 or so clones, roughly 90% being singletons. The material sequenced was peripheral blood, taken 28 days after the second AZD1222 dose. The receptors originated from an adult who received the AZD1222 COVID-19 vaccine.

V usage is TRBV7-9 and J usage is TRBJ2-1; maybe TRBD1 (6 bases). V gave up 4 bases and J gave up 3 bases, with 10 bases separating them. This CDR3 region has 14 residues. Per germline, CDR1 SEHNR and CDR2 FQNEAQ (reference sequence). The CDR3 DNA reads TGTGCCAGCAGCTCAAACAGGGACTACAATGAGCAGTTCTTC. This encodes CASSSNRDYNEQFF. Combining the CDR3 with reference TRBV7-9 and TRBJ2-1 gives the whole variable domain DTGVSQNPRHKITKRGQNVTFRCDPISEHNRLYWYRQTLGQGPEFLTYFQNEAQLEKSRLLSDRFSAERPKGSFSTLEIQRTEQGDSAMYLCASSSNRDYNEQFFGPGTRLTVL.

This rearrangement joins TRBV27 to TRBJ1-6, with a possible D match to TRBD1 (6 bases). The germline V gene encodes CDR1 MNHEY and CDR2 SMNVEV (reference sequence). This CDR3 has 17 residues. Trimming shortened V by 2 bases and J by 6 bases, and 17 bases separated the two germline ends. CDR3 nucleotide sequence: TGTGCCAGCAGTTTACCTCCCACAGCCAGGGGTAATTCACCCCTCCACTTT. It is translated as CASSLPPTARGNSPLHF.

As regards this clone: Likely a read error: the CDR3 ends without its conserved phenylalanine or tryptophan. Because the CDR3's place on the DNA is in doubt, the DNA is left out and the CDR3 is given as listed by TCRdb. The CDR3 reads CATSQTPNP. The chain links TRBV24-1 to TRBJ1-3. Germline V CDR1 and CDR2: KGHDR, SFDVKD. From its first to its last residue, the CDR3 has 9 amino acids.

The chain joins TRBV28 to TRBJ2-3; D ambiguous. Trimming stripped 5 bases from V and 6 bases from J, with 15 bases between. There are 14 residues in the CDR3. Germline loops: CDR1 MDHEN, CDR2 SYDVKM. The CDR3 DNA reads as TGTGCCAGCAGTCCCCGGTCCATTGGCGATACGCAGTATTTT. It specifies CASSPRSIGDTQYF.

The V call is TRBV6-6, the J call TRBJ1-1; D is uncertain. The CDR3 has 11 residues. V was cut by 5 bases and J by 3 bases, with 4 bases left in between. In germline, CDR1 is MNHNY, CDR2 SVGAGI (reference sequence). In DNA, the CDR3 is TGTGCCAGCAGTAGCGACACTGAAGCTTTCTTT. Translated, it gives CASSSDTEAFF.

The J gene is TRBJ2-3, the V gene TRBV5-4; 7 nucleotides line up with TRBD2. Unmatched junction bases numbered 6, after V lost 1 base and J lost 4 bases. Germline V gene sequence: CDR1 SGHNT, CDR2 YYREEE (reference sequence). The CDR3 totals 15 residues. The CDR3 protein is CASSLYSGYADTQYF. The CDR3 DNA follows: TGTGCCAGCAGCTTGTATAGCGGGTATGCAGATACGCAGTATTTT.

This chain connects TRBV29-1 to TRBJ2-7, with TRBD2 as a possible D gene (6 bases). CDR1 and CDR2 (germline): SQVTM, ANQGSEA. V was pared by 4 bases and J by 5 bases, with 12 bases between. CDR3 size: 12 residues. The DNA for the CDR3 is TGCAGCGTTGGGATAACTAGCAACGAGCAGTACTTC. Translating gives CSVGITSNEQYF.

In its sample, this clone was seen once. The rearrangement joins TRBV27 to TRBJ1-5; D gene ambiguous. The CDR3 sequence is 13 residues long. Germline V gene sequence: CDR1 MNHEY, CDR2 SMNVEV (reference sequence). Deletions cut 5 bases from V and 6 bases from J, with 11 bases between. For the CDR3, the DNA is TGTGCCAGCAGTCCTTGGTTCGGTCAGCCCCAGCATTTT. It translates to CASSPWFGQPQHF.

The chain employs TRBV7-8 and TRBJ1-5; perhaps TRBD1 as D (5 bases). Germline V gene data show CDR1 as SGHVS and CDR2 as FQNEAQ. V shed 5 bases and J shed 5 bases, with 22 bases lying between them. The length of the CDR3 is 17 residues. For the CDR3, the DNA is TGTGCCAGCAGCCCGAGATACCGTCGAGGGGATGATCAGCCCCAGCATTTT. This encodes CASSPRYRRGDDQPQHF.

The CDR3, as DNA: TGCGCCAGCAGCGCCTCACTCGACCCCTGGGGTAGCAATCAGCCCCAGCATTTT. Its translation is CASSASLDPWGSNQPQHF. This chain links TRBV4-3 with TRBJ1-5; D gene uncertain. CDR3 length: 18 amino acids. Germline V gene lookup returns CDR1 LGHNA and CDR2 YSLEER. Trimming pared 5 bases from V and 0 bases from J, leaving 20 bases between.

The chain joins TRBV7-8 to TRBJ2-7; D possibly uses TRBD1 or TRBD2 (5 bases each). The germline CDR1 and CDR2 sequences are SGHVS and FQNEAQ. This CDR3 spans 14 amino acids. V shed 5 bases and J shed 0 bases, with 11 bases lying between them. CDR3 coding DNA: TGTGCCAGCAGCGGGGGAGTACCCTCCTACGAGCAGTACTTC. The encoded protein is CASSGGVPSYEQYF.

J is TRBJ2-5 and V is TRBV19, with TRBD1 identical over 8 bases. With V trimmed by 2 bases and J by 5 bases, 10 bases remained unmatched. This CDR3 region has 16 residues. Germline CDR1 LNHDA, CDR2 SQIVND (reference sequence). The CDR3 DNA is TGTGCCAGTAGTATATACGCAGGGGGCTATTCGGAGACCCAGTACTTC. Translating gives CASSIYAGGYSETQYF. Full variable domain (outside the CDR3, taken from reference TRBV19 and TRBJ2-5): DGGITQSPKYLFRKEGQNVTLSCEQNLNHDAMYWYRQDPGQGLRLIYYSQIVNDFQKGDIAEGYSVSREKKESFPLTVTSAQKNPTAFYLCASSIYAGGYSETQYFGPGTRLLVL.

The CDR3 DNA is TGTGCCAGCAGCTTGGACGCGGCAGGGGGTTACGAGCAGTACTTC. It yields the protein CASSLDAAGGYEQYF. The V and J genes are TRBV5-6 and TRBJ2-7, with TRBD1 matching over 7 bases. This CDR3 is 15 amino acids long. CDR1 is SGHDT, CDR2 YYEEEE, per germline. After removal of 0 bases from V and 4 bases from J, the junction contained 7 bases not matched to a gene.

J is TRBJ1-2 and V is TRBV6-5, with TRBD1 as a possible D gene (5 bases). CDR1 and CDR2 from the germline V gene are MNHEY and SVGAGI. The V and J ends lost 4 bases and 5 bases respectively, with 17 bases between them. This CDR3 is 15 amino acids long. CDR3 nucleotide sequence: TGTGCCAGCAGTTCCCGTGGGGGGGGAACTTATGGCTACACCTTC. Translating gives CASSSRGGGTYGYTF.

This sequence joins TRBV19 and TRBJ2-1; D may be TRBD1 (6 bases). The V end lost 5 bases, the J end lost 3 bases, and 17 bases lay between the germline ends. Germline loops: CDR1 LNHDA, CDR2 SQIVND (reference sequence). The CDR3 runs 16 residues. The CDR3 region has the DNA TGTGCCAGTAGTTCGTCCGGGACAAGCTTCTACAATGAGCAGTTCTTC. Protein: CASSSSGTSFYNEQFF.

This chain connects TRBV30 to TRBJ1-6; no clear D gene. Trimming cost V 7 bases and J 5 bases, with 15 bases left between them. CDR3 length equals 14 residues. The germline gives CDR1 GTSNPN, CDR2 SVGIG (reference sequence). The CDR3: CASTWTYDNSPLHF. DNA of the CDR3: TGTGCCTCAACCTGGACGTACGATAATTCACCCCTCCACTTT. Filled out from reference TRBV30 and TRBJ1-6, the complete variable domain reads SQTIHQWPATLVQPVGSPLSLECTVEGTSNPNLYWYRQAAGRGLQLLFYSVGIGQISSEVPQNLSASRPQDRQFILSSKKLLLSDSGFYLCASTWTYDNSPLHFGNGTRLTVT.

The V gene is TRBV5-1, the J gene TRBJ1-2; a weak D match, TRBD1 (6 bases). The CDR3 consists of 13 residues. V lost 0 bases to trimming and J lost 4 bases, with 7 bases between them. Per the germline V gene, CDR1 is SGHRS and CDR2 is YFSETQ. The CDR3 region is CASSLGTVYGYTF. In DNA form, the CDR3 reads TGCGCCAGCAGCTTGGGGACAGTCTATGGCTACACCTTC.

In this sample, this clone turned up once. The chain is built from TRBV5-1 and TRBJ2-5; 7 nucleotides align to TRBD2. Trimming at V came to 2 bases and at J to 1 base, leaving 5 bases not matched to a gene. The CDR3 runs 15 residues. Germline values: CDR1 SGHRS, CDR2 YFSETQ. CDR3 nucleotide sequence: TGCGCCAGCAGCTTTTCGGCGGGGGTCCAAGAGACCCAGTACTTC. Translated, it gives CASSFSAGVQETQYF.

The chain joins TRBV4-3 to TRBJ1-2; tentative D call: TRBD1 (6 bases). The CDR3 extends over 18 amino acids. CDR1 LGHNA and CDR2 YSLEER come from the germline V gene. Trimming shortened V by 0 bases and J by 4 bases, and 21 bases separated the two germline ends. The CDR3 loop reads CASSQEGGPMGSIYGYTF. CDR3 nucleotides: TGCGCCAGCAGCCAAGAAGGGGGGCCTATGGGCTCTATCTATGGCTACACCTTC.

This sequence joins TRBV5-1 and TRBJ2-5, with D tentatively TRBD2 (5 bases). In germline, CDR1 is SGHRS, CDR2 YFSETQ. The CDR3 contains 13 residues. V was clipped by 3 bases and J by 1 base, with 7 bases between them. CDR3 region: CASSYTSQETQYF. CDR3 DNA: TGCGCCAGCAGCTACACTAGCCAAGAGACCCAGTACTTC.

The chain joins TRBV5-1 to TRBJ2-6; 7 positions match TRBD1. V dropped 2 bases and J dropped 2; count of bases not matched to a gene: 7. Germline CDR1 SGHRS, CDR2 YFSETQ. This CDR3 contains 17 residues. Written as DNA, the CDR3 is TGCGCCAGCAGCTTCGGGACAGCTAATACTGGGGCCAACGTCCTGACTTTC. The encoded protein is CASSFGTANTGANVLTF.

CDR3 residues: CASSWLVLETQYF. CDR3 DNA: TGTGCCAGCAGCTGGCTAGTATTAGAGACCCAGTACTTC. The V and J genes are TRBV11-2 and TRBJ2-5; D not certain. The ends were cut back, 4 bases at V and 4 bases at J, with 10 bases in the middle. The CDR3 is 13 residues long. CDR1 is SGHAT and CDR2 is FQNNGV in the germline V gene.

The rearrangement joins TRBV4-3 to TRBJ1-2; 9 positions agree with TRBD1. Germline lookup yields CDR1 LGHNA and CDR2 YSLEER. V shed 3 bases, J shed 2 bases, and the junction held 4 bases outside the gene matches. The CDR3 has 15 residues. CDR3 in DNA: TGCGCCAGCAGCCAGAGGACAGGGGCGAACTATGGCTACACCTTC. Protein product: CASSQRTGANYGYTF.

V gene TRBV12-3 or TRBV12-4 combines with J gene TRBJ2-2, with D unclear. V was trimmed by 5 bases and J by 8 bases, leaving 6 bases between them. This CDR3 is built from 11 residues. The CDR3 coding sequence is TGTGCCAGCAGTATATCAGGGGAGCTGTTTTTT. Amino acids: CASSISGELFF.

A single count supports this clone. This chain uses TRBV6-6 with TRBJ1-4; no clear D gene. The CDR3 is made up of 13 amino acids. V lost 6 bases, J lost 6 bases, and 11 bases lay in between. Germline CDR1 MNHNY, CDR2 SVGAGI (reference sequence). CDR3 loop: CASRPPSYEKLFF. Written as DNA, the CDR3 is TGTGCCAGCAGACCCCCCAGTTATGAAAAACTGTTTTTT.

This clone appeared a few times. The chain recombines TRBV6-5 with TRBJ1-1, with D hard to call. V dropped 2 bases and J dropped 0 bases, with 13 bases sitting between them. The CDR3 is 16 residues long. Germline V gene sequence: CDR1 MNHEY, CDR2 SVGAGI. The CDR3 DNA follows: TGTGCCAGCAGTTACGGTTGGGGATCAATGAACACTGAAGCTTTCTTT. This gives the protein CASSYGWGSMNTEAFF.